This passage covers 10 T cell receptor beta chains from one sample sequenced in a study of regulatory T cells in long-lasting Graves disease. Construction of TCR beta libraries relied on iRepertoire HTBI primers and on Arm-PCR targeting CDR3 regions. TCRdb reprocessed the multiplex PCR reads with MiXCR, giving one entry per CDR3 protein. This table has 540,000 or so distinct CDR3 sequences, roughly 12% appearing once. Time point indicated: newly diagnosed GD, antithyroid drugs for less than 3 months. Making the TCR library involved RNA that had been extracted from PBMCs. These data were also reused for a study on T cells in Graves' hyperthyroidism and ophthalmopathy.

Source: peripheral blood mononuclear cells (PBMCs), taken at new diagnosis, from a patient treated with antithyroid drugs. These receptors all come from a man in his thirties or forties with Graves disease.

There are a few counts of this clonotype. The CDR3 DNA reads as TGTGCCAGCAGCTTAGAGCGGGACTACTACAATGAGCAGTTCTTC. Protein sequence: CASSLERDYYNEQFF. The rearrangement uses TRBV5-6 and TRBJ2-1; 7 nucleotides line up with TRBD2. CDR1 is SGHDT, CDR2 YYEEEE, per germline. V shed 2 bases and J 3 bases; nucleotides not matched to a gene: 5. CDR3 length equals 15 residues.

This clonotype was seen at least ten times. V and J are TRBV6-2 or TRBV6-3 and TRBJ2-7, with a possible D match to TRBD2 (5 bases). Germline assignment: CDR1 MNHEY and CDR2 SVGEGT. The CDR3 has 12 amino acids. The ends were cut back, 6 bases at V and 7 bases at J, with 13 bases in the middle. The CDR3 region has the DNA TGTGCCAGCAGCCGCAGAAGAGGGGAGCAGTACTTC. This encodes CASSRRRGEQYF.

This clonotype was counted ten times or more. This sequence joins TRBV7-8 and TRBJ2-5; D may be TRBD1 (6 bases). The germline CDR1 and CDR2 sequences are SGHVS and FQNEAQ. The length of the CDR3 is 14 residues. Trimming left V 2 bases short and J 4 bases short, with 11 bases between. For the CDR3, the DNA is TGTGCCAGCAGCTTATTCAGGGGCTCAGAGACCCAGTACTTC. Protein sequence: CASSLFRGSETQYF.

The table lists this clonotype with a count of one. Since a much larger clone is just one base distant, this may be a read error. The DNA for the CDR3 is TGCAGTGCTAGCCCCGGGACTAGCGGGAACTACGAGCAGTACTTC. This translates into CSASPGTSGNYEQYF. This chain joins TRBV20-1 and TRBJ2-7; 13 bases fit TRBD2. CDR1 and CDR2 from the germline V gene are DFQATT and SNEGSKA (reference sequence). The CDR3 length is 15 residues. The trim removed 3 bases at V and 3 bases at J, leaving 5 bases unmatched.

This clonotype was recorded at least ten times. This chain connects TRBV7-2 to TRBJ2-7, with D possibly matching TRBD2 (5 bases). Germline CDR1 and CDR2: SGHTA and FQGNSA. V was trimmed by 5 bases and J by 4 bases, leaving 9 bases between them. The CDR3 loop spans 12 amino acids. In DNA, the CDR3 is TGTGCCAGCAGCCGAGAGGGATACGAGCAGTACTTC. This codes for CASSREGYEQYF.

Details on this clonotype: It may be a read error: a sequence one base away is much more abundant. CDR3 nucleotide sequence: TGCACCAGCAGCTTGGGCTTAGACACCGGGGAGCTGTTTTTT. Its protein is CTSSLGLDTGELFF. The J gene is TRBJ2-2, the V gene TRBV5-1; unclear D gene. The CDR3 covers 14 residues. Germline assignment: CDR1 SGHRS and CDR2 YFSETQ.

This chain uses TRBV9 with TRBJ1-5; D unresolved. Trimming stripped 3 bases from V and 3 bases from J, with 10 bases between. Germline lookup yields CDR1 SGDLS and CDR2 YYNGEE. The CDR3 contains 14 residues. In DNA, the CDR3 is TGTGCCAGCAGCGCTCCTTCATACAATCAGCCCCAGCATTTT. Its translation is CASSAPSYNQPQHF.

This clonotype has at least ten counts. The CDR3 sequence: CASSPSVLFGNTIYF. The CDR3 DNA reads as TGTGCCAGCAGCCCTAGTGTGCTATTTGGAAACACCATATATTTT. V usage is TRBV7-2 and J usage is TRBJ1-3; D uncertain. The germline gives CDR1 SGHTA, CDR2 FQGNSA. The CDR3 spans 15 residues. The V and J ends lost 5 bases and 3 bases respectively, with 14 bases between them.

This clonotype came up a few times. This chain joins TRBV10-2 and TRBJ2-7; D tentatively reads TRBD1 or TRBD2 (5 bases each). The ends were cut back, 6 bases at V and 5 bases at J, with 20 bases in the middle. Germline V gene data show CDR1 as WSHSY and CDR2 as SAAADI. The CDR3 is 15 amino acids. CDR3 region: CASRLRGPLRDEQYF. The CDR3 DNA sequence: TGCGCCAGCAGACTCCGGGGCCCACTTCGCGACGAGCAGTACTTC.

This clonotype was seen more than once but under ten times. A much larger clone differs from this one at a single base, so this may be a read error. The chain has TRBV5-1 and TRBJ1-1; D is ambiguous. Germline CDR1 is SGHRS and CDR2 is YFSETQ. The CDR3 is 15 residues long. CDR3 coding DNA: TGCGCCAGCAGCTTGTACCAGCCCATGAACACTGAAGCTCTCTTT. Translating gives CASSLYQPMNTEALF. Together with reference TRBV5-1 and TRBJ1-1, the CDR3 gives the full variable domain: KAGVTQTPRYLIKTRGQQVTLSCSPISGHRSVSWYQQTPGQGLQFLFEYFSETQRNKGNFPGRFSGRQFSNSRSEMNVSTLELGDSALYLCASSLYQPMNTEALFGQGTRLTVV.